This record covers a single T cell receptor beta chain. What it recognizes is unknown. This CDR3 has 14 amino acids. V was shortened by 7 bases and J by 0 bases, with 9 bases between the two germline ends. In germline, CDR1 is MNHNS, CDR2 SASEGT. The data were taken from a study of CD8+ T cells in alopecia areata. It was cDNA, reverse transcribed from extracted RNA, that served as the sequencing template. Some clones are missing from TCRdb's copy, which holds only in-frame ones; the method was immunoSEQ multiplex PCR. The sample records about 140,000 clones, around 57% being singletons. Cell sorting was applied to PBMCs, and CD4+ and CD8+ T cells were collected. General study results and limits: Especially in alopecia totalis/universalis, lesional scalp showed greater clonality than normal scalp did. In patients, TCRs were shared less clearly than in mice, and HLA may possibly be involved.

The sequence was obtained from a human donor in good health. The chain employs TRBV6-1 and TRBJ2-2, with D maybe TRBD1 (5 bases). The sample was CD4+ T cells sorted from blood. The CDR3 bases are TGTGCCAGCATGCTGGACACGAACACCGGGGAGCTGTTTTTT. This sequence encodes CASMLDTNTGELFF.